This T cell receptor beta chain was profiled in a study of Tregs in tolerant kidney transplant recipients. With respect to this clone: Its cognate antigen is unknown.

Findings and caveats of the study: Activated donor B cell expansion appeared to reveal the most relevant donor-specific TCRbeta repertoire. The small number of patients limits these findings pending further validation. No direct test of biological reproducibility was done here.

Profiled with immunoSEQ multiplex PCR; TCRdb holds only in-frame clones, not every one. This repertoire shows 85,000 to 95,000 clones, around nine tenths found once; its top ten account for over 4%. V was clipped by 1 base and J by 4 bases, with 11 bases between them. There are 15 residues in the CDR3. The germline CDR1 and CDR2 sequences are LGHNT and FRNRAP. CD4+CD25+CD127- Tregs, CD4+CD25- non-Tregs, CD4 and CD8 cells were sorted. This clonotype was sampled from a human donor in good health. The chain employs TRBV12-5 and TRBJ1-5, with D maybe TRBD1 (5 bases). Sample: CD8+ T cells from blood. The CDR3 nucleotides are TGTGCTAGTGGTTTGGGACCGGGGCCTAATCAGCCCCAGCATTTT. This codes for CASGLGPGPNQPQHF.